The 27 T cell receptor beta chains in this list originate from one sample, sequenced in a study of blood T cell repertoires in COVID-19. The protocol was immunoSEQ multiplex PCR, while the TCRdb copy is restricted to in-frame clones and leaves out a portion. This sample yields approximately 190,000 clones, of which around 87% are seen a single time; 20% to 25% belongs to the top ten. Material: PBMCs or T cells enriched from blood (not recorded which). The origin of the receptors is a woman in her 40s in a cohort exposed to, infected with or recovered from COVID-19 (not recorded which).

The chain links TRBV6-4 to TRBJ2-3; 13 nucleotides align to TRBD2. CDR1 is MRHNA, CDR2 SNTAGT, per germline. V dropped 3 bases and J dropped 6; count of bases not matched to a gene: 6. This CDR3 is 16 amino acids long. The CDR3 DNA is TGTGCCAGCAGTGAAACTAGCGGGGGGGCATCGGATACGCAGTATTTT. This codes for CASSETSGGASDTQYF.

The chain uses TRBV9 and TRBJ2-5; a possible D gene is TRBD1 (7 bases). The CDR3 consists of 15 residues. Germline CDR1 reads SGDLS; CDR2 reads YYNGEE. The germline V and J ends were trimmed by 4 bases and 5 bases, with 18 bases remaining between them. The CDR3 is CASSTGDSRWETQYF. The CDR3 nucleotides read TGTGCCAGCAGCACAGGGGACTCCAGGTGGGAGACCCAGTACTTC.

A few counts support this clone. The V call is TRBV28, the J call TRBJ2-2; D remains ambiguous. Germline V gene sequence: CDR1 MDHEN, CDR2 SYDVKM. With 2 bases removed from V and 5 bases from J, the gap between germline ends came to 12 bases. The CDR3 length is 15 residues. DNA for the CDR3: TGTGCCAGCAGTTTAGGGCCGCTCGCTACCGGGGAGCTGTTTTTT. It is translated as CASSLGPLATGELFF.

The J gene is TRBJ2-7, the V gene TRBV3-1 (or the pseudogene TRBV3-2); TRBD2 matches at 8 bases. V dropped 1 base and J dropped 5; count of bases not matched to a gene: 7. Germline CDR1 reads LGHDT; CDR2 reads YNNKEL (reference sequence). The CDR3 loop spans 15 amino acids. The CDR3 nucleotides are TGTGCCAGCAGCCAAGGAGTTAGCGGGACCCACGAGCAGTACTTC. Translation: CASSQGVSGTHEQYF.

This rearrangement joins TRBV27 to TRBJ1-3, with D possibly matching TRBD1 (6 bases). Trimming cost V 5 bases and J 0 bases, with 11 bases left between them. The length of the CDR3 is 15 residues. Per the germline V gene, CDR1 is MNHEY and CDR2 is SMNVEV (reference sequence). CDR3 sequence (DNA): TGTGCCAGCAGTCTCACAGGGCCCTCTGGAAACACCATATATTTT. Its translation is CASSLTGPSGNTIYF.

The rearrangement joins TRBV9 to TRBJ1-4; tentatively, D is TRBD1 (5 bases). V was clipped by 0 bases and J by 8 bases, with 11 bases between them. The CDR3 runs to 14 residues. The germline V gene has CDR1 SGDLS and CDR2 YYNGEE. CDR3 bases: TGTGCCAGCAGCGTAGCAGGGATCGAGGAAAAACTGTTTTTT. It codes for CASSVAGIEEKLFF. The full variable domain, completed using reference TRBV9 and TRBJ1-4, is DSGVTQTPKHLITATGQRVTLRCSPRSGDLSVYWYQQSLDQGLQFLIQYYNGEERAKGNILERFSAQQFPDLHSELNLSSLELGDSALYFCASSVAGIEEKLFFGSGTQLSVL.

This sequence joins TRBV11-2 and TRBJ1-3; D might be TRBD1 (5 bases). Per germline, CDR1 SGHAT and CDR2 FQNNGV. CDR3 length: 16 residues. V lost 1 base to trimming and J lost 1 base, with 11 bases between them. This chain's CDR3 is CASSLAGRGSGNTIYF. The CDR3 nucleotides read TGTGCCAGCAGCTTAGCAGGACGGGGGTCTGGAAACACCATATATTTT.

The V gene is TRBV11-3, the J gene TRBJ2-3; 13 bases align to TRBD2. The CDR3 covers 16 residues. CDR1 and CDR2 (germline): SGHNT, YENEEA. V lost 3 bases to trimming and J lost 4 bases; unmatched junction nucleotides: 4. As DNA, the CDR3 is TGTGCCAGCAGCTTCGGACTAGCGGGAGTCCCAGATACGCAGTATTTT. This sequence encodes CASSFGLAGVPDTQYF.

The J gene is TRBJ1-6, the V gene TRBV7-8; D is undetermined. Germline assignment: CDR1 SGHVS and CDR2 FQNEAQ. CDR3 length: 15 residues. V gave up 6 bases and J gave up 7 bases, with 16 bases separating them. Here the CDR3 reads CASRLGRTGNSPLHF. CDR3 nucleotides: TGTGCCAGCAGGCTAGGCAGGACGGGGAATTCACCCCTCCACTTT. Full variable domain (rest looked up from reference TRBV7-8 and TRBJ1-6): GAGVSQSPRYKVAKRGQDVALRCDPISGHVSLFWYQQALGQGPEFLTYFQNEAQLDKSGLPSDRFFAERPEGSVSTLKIQRTQQEDSAVYLCASRLGRTGNSPLHFGNGTRLTVT.

The rearrangement links TRBV6-6 to TRBJ2-7; TRBD2 matches 8 bases. The length of the CDR3 is 15 residues. J lost 4 bases, V lost 0 bases, and 5 bases had no gene match. Looked up from germline, CDR1 is MNHNY and CDR2 is SVGAGI (reference sequence). Here the CDR3 DNA reads TGTGCCAGCAGTTACTCCCAGCGGGAGCATTACGAGCAGTACTTC. It is translated as CASSYSQREHYEQYF.

This sequence joins TRBV25-1 and TRBJ1-2; weak D call: TRBD1 (6 bases). This CDR3 has 15 amino acids. Germline assignment: CDR1 MGHDK and CDR2 SYGVNS. Trimming removed 5 bases from V and 2 bases from J, with 15 bases in between. The CDR3 region is CASSPMDSKNYGYTF. The CDR3 nucleotides read TGTGCCAGCAGTCCAATGGACAGCAAGAACTATGGCTACACCTTC.

The chain couples TRBV5-5 to TRBJ1-1; 7 positions agree with TRBD1. V was pared by 4 bases and J by 4 bases, with 10 bases of the junction left unmatched. This CDR3 is 15 amino acids long. In germline, CDR1 is SGHKS, CDR2 YYEKEE (reference sequence). In nucleotides, the CDR3 is TGTGCCAGCAGCACCTGGGCAGGGGGAAGCACTGAAGCTTTCTTT. Its translation: CASSTWAGGSTEAFF.

The rearrangement links TRBV5-1 to TRBJ1-2; tentative D call: TRBD1 (6 bases). Trimming pared 3 bases from V and 5 bases from J, leaving 20 bases between. Germline V gives CDR1 SGHRS, CDR2 YFSETQ. The CDR3 sequence is 16 residues long. The CDR3 coding sequence is TGCGCCAGCAGCTCCGAGACGACAGGAGCTGTTTATGGCTACACCTTC. It is translated as CASSSETTGAVYGYTF. Filled out from reference TRBV5-1 and TRBJ1-2, the complete variable domain reads KAGVTQTPRYLIKTRGQQVTLSCSPISGHRSVSWYQQTPGQGLQFLFEYFSETQRNKGNFPGRFSGRQFSNSRSEMNVSTLELGDSALYLCASSSETTGAVYGYTFGSGTRLTVV.

The V and J genes are TRBV18 and TRBJ2-7, with a weak D call TRBD2 (6 bases). The CDR3 is 13 amino acids. The germline V gene encodes CDR1 KGHSH and CDR2 LQKENI. V was pared by 3 bases and J by 0 bases, with 6 bases between. DNA of the CDR3: TGTGCCAGCTCACCGCGGGACTCCTACGAGCAGTACTTC. Amino acids: CASSPRDSYEQYF. The full variable domain, rest sourced from reference TRBV18 and TRBJ2-7, is NAGVMQNPRHLVRRRGQEARLRCSPMKGHSHVYWYRQLPEEGLKFMVYLQKENIIDESGMPKERFSAEFPKEGPSILRIQQVVRGDSAAYFCASSPRDSYEQYFGPGTRLTVT.

The V call is TRBV28, the J call TRBJ1-4; no clear D. This CDR3 comprises 16 residues. Trimming took 3 bases from V and 2 from J, leaving 13 bases between them. Per the germline V gene, CDR1 is MDHEN and CDR2 is SYDVKM. The CDR3 nucleotides are TGTGCCAGCAGTTTTGGCGGGGAAGGCACTAATGAAAAACTGTTTTTT. Its protein product is CASSFGGEGTNEKLFF.

The V and J genes are TRBV29-1 and TRBJ2-1; perhaps TRBD1 as D (5 bases). Germline assignment: CDR1 SQVTM and CDR2 ANQGSEA. There are 14 residues in the CDR3. The V end lost 0 bases, the J end lost 5 bases, and 11 bases lay between the germline ends. Here the CDR3 reads CSVEDQDINNEQFF. The CDR3 DNA reads TGCAGCGTTGAAGATCAGGACATTAACAATGAGCAGTTCTTC.

The chain links TRBV13 to TRBJ2-1; TRBD2 is a possible D gene (6 bases). This CDR3 is built from 15 residues. CDR1 is PRHDT and CDR2 is FYEKMQ in the germline V gene (reference sequence). V gave up 5 bases and J gave up 0 bases, with 11 bases separating them. CDR3 nucleotide sequence: TGTGCCAGCAGCGGCGGGGTAGGCTCCTACAATGAGCAGTTCTTC. Translation gives CASSGGVGSYNEQFF.

The chain is built from TRBV5-1 and TRBJ1-5; no reliable D call. CDR1 and CDR2 from the germline V gene are SGHRS and YFSETQ. The length of the CDR3 is 14 residues. V lost 0 bases to trimming and J lost 6 bases, with 10 bases between them. DNA for the CDR3: TGCGCCAGCAGCTTGGGGCAGGCTGGTCAGCCCCAGCATTTT. This translates into CASSLGQAGQPQHF.

The V gene is TRBV11-2, the J gene TRBJ2-7; 7 bases agree with TRBD2. CDR3 length: 15 amino acids. After removal of 5 bases from V and 7 bases from J, the junction contained 14 bases not matched to a gene. Germline V gene lookup returns CDR1 SGHAT and CDR2 FQNNGV. CDR3 protein: CASSKLGVAGEEQYF. DNA of the CDR3: TGTGCCAGCAGCAAATTGGGTGTGGCGGGAGAGGAGCAGTACTTC.

This CDR3 reads CAISAPEGGRDYEQYF. CDR3 in DNA: TGTGCCATCAGTGCTCCGGAAGGGGGCCGGGACTACGAGCAGTACTTC. The genes are TRBV10-3 and TRBJ2-7; 7 nucleotides align to TRBD1. CDR3 length equals 16 residues. Unmatched junction bases numbered 12, after V lost 4 bases and J lost 3 bases. Germline CDR1 is ENHRY and CDR2 is SYGVKD.

The gene calls are TRBV5-8 and TRBJ1-5; no firm D call. The CDR3 totals 12 residues. The germline CDR1 and CDR2 sequences are SGHTS and YDEGEE. The V and J ends lost 4 bases and 6 bases respectively, with 8 bases between them. The CDR3: CASSPTPQPQHF. The CDR3 nucleotides read TGTGCCAGCAGCCCCACTCCTCAGCCCCAGCATTTT.

Only a few counts were recorded for this clone. The gene calls are TRBV25-1 and TRBJ2-1; D may be TRBD1 (6 bases). With 7 bases removed from V and 9 bases from J, the gap between germline ends came to 16 bases. Germline V gene data show CDR1 as MGHDK and CDR2 as SYGVNS. The CDR3 sequence is 13 residues long. CDR3 loop: CASTRGGVGEQFF. CDR3 in DNA: TGTGCCAGCACCCGAGGGGGAGTCGGTGAGCAGTTCTTC.

The chain has TRBV5-1 and TRBJ2-1, with TRBD2 matching over 8 bases. The V and J ends lost 4 bases and 3 bases, in that order; junction bases with no gene match: 9. CDR1 is SGHRS and CDR2 is YFSETQ in the germline V gene. This CDR3 region has 16 residues. The CDR3 DNA reads TGCGCCAGCAGCACAACTAGCGGTCCTATCTACAATGAGCAGTTCTTC. Protein sequence: CASSTTSGPIYNEQFF.

The chain recombines TRBV19 with TRBJ1-1, with D possibly matching TRBD1 (6 bases). The V gene lost 3 bases and the J gene lost 4 bases, with 18 bases spanning the gap. The germline V gene encodes CDR1 LNHDA and CDR2 SQIVND (reference sequence). The CDR3 totals 16 residues. The CDR3: CASSILTGREFTEAFF. The CDR3 nucleotides read TGTGCCAGTAGTATTCTTACAGGGAGGGAGTTCACTGAAGCTTTCTTT.

The chain joins TRBV9 to TRBJ2-1, with D perhaps matching TRBD1 (6 bases). CDR1 is SGDLS and CDR2 is YYNGEE in the germline V gene. Deletions cut 0 bases from V and 5 bases from J, with 12 bases between. The CDR3 sequence is 15 residues long. CDR3 loop: CASSVAGARNNEQFF. CDR3 in DNA: TGTGCCAGCAGCGTAGCAGGGGCCCGCAACAATGAGCAGTTCTTC.

This chain uses TRBV6-5 with TRBJ2-1; perhaps TRBD2 as D (6 bases). The germline V and J ends were trimmed by 8 bases and 5 bases, with 16 bases remaining between them. Looked up from germline, CDR1 is MNHEY and CDR2 is SVGAGI. CDR3 length: 14 residues. The CDR3 sequence: CASGLWGDHNEQFF. For the CDR3, the DNA is TGTGCCAGCGGACTTTGGGGGGATCACAATGAGCAGTTCTTC.

This chain connects TRBV24-1 to TRBJ2-1; a weak D match, TRBD2 (6 bases). The CDR3 consists of 14 residues. Trimming removed 9 bases from V and 1 base from J, with 12 bases in between. Germline values: CDR1 KGHDR, CDR2 SFDVKD. CDR3 sequence: CATGEGRSYNEQFF. CDR3 bases: TGTGCCACCGGCGAGGGGAGGTCCTACAATGAGCAGTTCTTC.